The 18 T cell receptor beta chains in this list originate from one sample, sequenced in a study of blood T cells in healthy people across ages. PCR was performed a second time for about 6 to 12 cycles using a sample-barcoded 5' primer and a J-beta primer mix. MiXCR, applied by TCRdb to the 5' RACE reads, yields one record per CDR3 protein. The sample lists approximately 1.5 million distinct CDR3 sequences, about 31% seen once, with roughly 12% in the top ten. What was sequenced was blood. These receptors came from a woman aged 25-40 years in good health.

This clonotype was observed a few times. The gene calls are TRBV9 and TRBJ2-1; D not certain. Germline values: CDR1 SGDLS, CDR2 YYNGEE. Trimming took off 4 bases at V and 8 bases at J, with 22 bases between the two ends. The CDR3 runs 16 residues. This CDR3 is CASSPPLLSTLDEQFF. The CDR3 coding sequence is TGTGCCAGCAGCCCCCCTCTGCTCTCAACCTTGGATGAGCAGTTCTTC. The full variable domain, with the rest looked up from reference TRBV9 and TRBJ2-1, is DSGVTQTPKHLITATGQRVTLRCSPRSGDLSVYWYQQSLDQGLQFLIQYYNGEERAKGNILERFSAQQFPDLHSELNLSSLELGDSALYFCASSPPLLSTLDEQFFGPGTRLTVL.

This clonotype has more than one count but fewer than ten. The rearrangement links TRBV7-2 to TRBJ2-5; D call uncertain. CDR3 length equals 15 residues. Germline assignment: CDR1 SGHTA and CDR2 FQGNSA. V dropped 5 bases and J dropped 5 bases, with 18 bases sitting between them. The CDR3 spells CASSRGPGRLETQYF. The CDR3 DNA sequence: TGTGCCAGCAGCCGAGGACCAGGCCGGCTGGAGACCCAGTACTTC.

The chain combines TRBV29-1 with TRBJ2-1; 12 bases align to TRBD2. The germline gives CDR1 SQVTM, CDR2 ANQGSEA. The CDR3 runs 16 residues. J was trimmed by 9 bases and V by 3 bases; bases with no gene match: 12. CDR3 sequence: CSVDSGPSGGVGEQFF. The CDR3 region has the DNA TGCAGCGTTGACTCTGGGCCTAGCGGGGGGGTAGGTGAGCAGTTCTTC.

This clonotype was picked up a small number of times. This sequence joins TRBV7-9 and TRBJ2-2; 13 bases match TRBD2. There are 15 residues in the CDR3. After removal of 5 bases from V and 10 bases from J, the junction contained 7 bases not matched to a gene. The germline CDR1 and CDR2 sequences are SEHNR and FQNEAQ (reference sequence). CDR3 sequence reads: CASSPGTSGMMELFF. CDR3 coding DNA: TGTGCCAGCAGCCCTGGGACTAGCGGGATGATGGAGCTGTTTTTT. The full variable domain, rest sourced from reference TRBV7-9 and TRBJ2-2, is DTGVSQNPRHKITKRGQNVTFRCDPISEHNRLYWYRQTLGQGPEFLTYFQNEAQLEKSRLLSDRFSAERPKGSFSTLEIQRTEQGDSAMYLCASSPGTSGMMELFFGEGSRLTVL.

The chain uses TRBV7-9 and TRBJ2-1; D is undetermined. The length of the CDR3 is 17 residues. The germline V and J ends were trimmed by 5 bases and 0 bases, with 17 bases remaining between them. CDR1 is SEHNR and CDR2 is FQNEAQ in the germline V gene (reference sequence). This chain's CDR3 is CASSLRLLPNSYNEQFF. The CDR3 nucleotides are TGTGCCAGCAGCCTAAGACTCCTACCAAACTCCTACAATGAGCAGTTCTTC.

The gene calls are TRBV7-2 and TRBJ2-1; the match to TRBD2 covers 12 bases. The germline V gene has CDR1 SGHTA and CDR2 FQGNSA. The CDR3 runs 15 residues. After removal of 6 bases from V and 4 bases from J, the junction contained 4 bases not matched to a gene. The CDR3 region is CASRWTSGDYNEQFF. Here the CDR3 DNA reads TGTGCCAGCAGATGGACTAGCGGGGATTACAATGAGCAGTTCTTC.

The chain is built from TRBV5-4 and TRBJ2-1, with TRBD2 matching 11 bases. The end of the DNA is better explained by TRBJ2-7, so the J call may be wrong. The CDR3 extends over 18 amino acids. Germline CDR1 and CDR2: SGHNT and YYREEE (reference sequence). The CDR3 DNA reads as TGTGCCAGCAGCTCCGTGACTAGCGGGAAGAGCTCCTACAATGAGCAGTACTTC. It is translated as CASSSVTSGKSSYNEQYF.

The rearrangement uses TRBV20-1 and TRBJ2-3, with D unresolved. The CDR3 has 15 residues. V lost 1 base and J 0 bases, leaving 11 bases between the germline ends. Germline CDR1 reads DFQATT; CDR2 reads SNEGSKA (reference sequence). The CDR3 DNA sequence: TGCAGTGCTAGAGGGGGTATTTCGAGCACAGATACGCAGTATTTT. It codes for CSARGGISSTDTQYF.

This clonotype was picked up many times. The chain is built from TRBV20-1 and TRBJ2-1; 8 bases are a match to TRBD2. The V segment lost 0 bases and the J segment 3 bases; nucleotides outside the gene matches: 7. This CDR3 is 16 amino acids long. In germline, CDR1 is DFQATT, CDR2 SNEGSKA (reference sequence). CDR3 sequence reads: CSARDDSGELYNEQFF. CDR3 DNA: TGCAGTGCTAGAGATGATAGCGGGGAACTCTACAATGAGCAGTTCTTC.

As concerns this clonotype: Since a much larger clone is just one base distant, this may be a read error. The gene calls are TRBV7-2 and TRBJ2-3; D may be TRBD2 (5 bases). Germline V lookup: CDR1 SGHTA, CDR2 FQGNSA. Deletions cut 5 bases from V and 3 bases from J, with 15 bases between. CDR3 length equals 15 residues. CDR3 coding DNA: TGTGCCAGCAGCCCCGGACTTAAGTGGACAGATACGCAGTATTTT. Its protein product is CASSPGLKWTDTQYF.

The J gene is TRBJ2-3, the V gene TRBV5-1; D uncertain. The CDR3 totals 14 residues. Germline CDR1 and CDR2: SGHRS and YFSETQ. Trimming pared 0 bases from V and 2 bases from J, leaving 7 bases between. The chain's CDR3 is CASSLEQITDTQYF. For the CDR3, the DNA is TGCGCCAGCAGCTTGGAACAGATCACAGATACGCAGTATTTT. Based on the CDR3 plus reference TRBV5-1 and TRBJ2-3, the full variable domain is KAGVTQTPRYLIKTRGQQVTLSCSPISGHRSVSWYQQTPGQGLQFLFEYFSETQRNKGNFPGRFSGRQFSNSRSEMNVSTLELGDSALYLCASSLEQITDTQYFGPGTRLTVL.

This clonotype was detected a few times. The V gene is TRBV6-1, the J gene TRBJ2-3; 11 bases are a match to TRBD2. Germline-derived CDR1 and CDR2 are MNHNS and SASEGT. The junction had 13 bases not matched to a gene; V was cut back by 6 bases and J by 5 bases. The CDR3 has 17 residues. The CDR3, as DNA: TGTGCCAGCAGCGCACTACTAGCGGGGGCCGGAGGAGATACGCAGTATTTT. It encodes CASSALLAGAGGDTQYF.

The chain's CDR3 is CASTPSGLPSYNEQFF. The CDR3 DNA is TGTGCCAGCACCCCGTCGGGACTACCCAGCTACAATGAGCAGTTCTTC. The chain joins TRBV28 to TRBJ2-1; 7 nucleotides align to TRBD2. Germline values: CDR1 MDHEN, CDR2 SYDVKM. Trimming removed 7 bases from V and 3 bases from J; junction bases left unmatched: 12. The CDR3 extends over 16 amino acids.

This sequence joins TRBV20-1 and TRBJ2-2; 9 positions match TRBD1. The V gene end was trimmed by 5 bases and the J gene end by 0 bases; junction bases not matched to a gene: 4. The germline V gene has CDR1 DFQATT and CDR2 SNEGSKA (reference sequence). The CDR3 is 15 amino acids. DNA for the CDR3: TGCAGTGCTCCAGGGACAGGGACGAACACCGGGGAGCTGTTTTTT. Translating gives CSAPGTGTNTGELFF.

This clonotype came up a few times. The J gene is TRBJ2-2, the V gene TRBV20-1; unclear D gene. Germline CDR1 and CDR2: DFQATT and SNEGSKA (reference sequence). This CDR3 has 13 amino acids. Trimming pared 2 bases from V and 2 bases from J, leaving 6 bases between. Written as DNA, the CDR3 is TGCAGTGCTAGACCGTCTAACACCGGGGAGCTGTTTTTT. Translation gives CSARPSNTGELFF.

The chain has TRBV6-1 and TRBJ1-2, with TRBD1 identical over 9 bases. Losses at the gene ends were 6 bases for V and 6 bases for J; bases not matched to a gene: 17. The CDR3 runs 17 residues. Germline CDR1 is MNHNS and CDR2 is SASEGT. CDR3 bases: TGTGCCAGCAGGGGTGGTAACAGGGGGCCCTTAGGGAATGGCTACACCTTC. Protein product: CASRGGNRGPLGNGYTF.

This clonotype was counted ten times or more. The chain carries TRBV20-1 and TRBJ2-3, with 10 bases that match TRBD2. The CDR3 runs to 16 residues. Losses at the gene ends were 0 bases for V and 3 bases for J; bases not matched to a gene: 6. Germline V gene sequence: CDR1 DFQATT, CDR2 SNEGSKA (reference sequence). CDR3 bases: TGCAGTGCTAGAGACCAGCGGGGGGGCCTAACAGATACGCAGTATTTT. Its protein product is CSARDQRGGLTDTQYF.

This clonotype was counted a few times. This rearrangement joins TRBV11-1 to TRBJ2-3, with 7 bases that match TRBD1. Germline V lookup: CDR1 SGHAT, CDR2 FQDESV (reference sequence). Unmatched junction bases numbered 3, after V lost 2 bases and J lost 7 bases. This CDR3 has 13 amino acids. The DNA for the CDR3 is TGTGCCAGCAGCTTAACAGGGGAGTATACGCAGTATTTT. It encodes CASSLTGEYTQYF. Supplemented by reference TRBV11-1 and TRBJ2-3, the full variable domain reads EAEVAQSPRYKITEKSQAVAFWCDPISGHATLYWYRQILGQGPELLVQFQDESVVDDSQLPKDRFSAERLKGVDSTLKIQPAELGDSAMYLCASSLTGEYTQYFGPGTRLTVL.